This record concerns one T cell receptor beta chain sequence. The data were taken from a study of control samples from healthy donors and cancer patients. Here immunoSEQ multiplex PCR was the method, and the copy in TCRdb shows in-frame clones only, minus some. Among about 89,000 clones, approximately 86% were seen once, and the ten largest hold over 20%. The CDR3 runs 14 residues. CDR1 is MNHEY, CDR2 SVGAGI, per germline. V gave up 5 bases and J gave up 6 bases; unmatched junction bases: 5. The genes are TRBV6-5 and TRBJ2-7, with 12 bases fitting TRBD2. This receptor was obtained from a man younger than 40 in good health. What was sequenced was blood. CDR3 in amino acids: CASSLAGGPVEQYF. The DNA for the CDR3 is TGTGCCAGCAGTCTAGCGGGGGGGCCGGTCGAGCAGTACTTC.